This record looks at one TCR beta chain sequence and its context. Its antigen remains undetermined. Per-base quality was not reported, and no clone a single base away is much larger than it. Samples from volunteer blood donors who had recovered from COVID-19 were contributed by a second Seattle source. Whole blood was collected in K2EDTA tubes by collaborating institutions according to the institutions' own protocols. For TCRbeta analysis, collaborators shipped samples as frozen whole blood, isolated PBMCs, or DNA extracted from either of those sample types. V lost 5 bases and J lost 8 bases; the stretch between them is 15 bases long. In the germline V gene (reference sequence), CDR1 corresponds to SEHNR and CDR2 to FQNEAQ. The CDR3 numbers 13 residues from cysteine through phenylalanine. The only DNA kept is the CDR3, 39 bases in frame from the first base. The data were obtained in a study of blood T cell repertoires in COVID-19 (TCRdb year 2020). Looking at the study overall: Samples from collaborators originated in the United States, Italy and Spain and spanned both the acute and convalescent phases of COVID-19. The material from the prospective study consisted of cDNA or gDNA derived from T cells, B-cell-depleted T cells, or PBMCs. Subjects who had been exposed to COVID-19, were actively infected with it, or had recovered from it provided the deeply sampled blood TCRbeta repertoires that made up the dataset. The repertoires were made available in a free public database intended to serve as a resource for research on the immune response to SARS-CoV-2. The samples were drawn from two sources: the first 160 participants of the ongoing ImmuneRACE study, and 950 to 1,500 subjects contributed by 6 global collaborators. Sample metadata almost always included a de-identified subject ID, COVID-19 status, age in years and sex. Where HLA class I and class II types were available, the types were taken from metadata supplied by the sample provider, not from assay-based typing. The paper as a whole reports these results and caveats: Clinical and demographic metadata were provided uncurated, with the amount varying by source and participant.

The immunoSEQ Assay, a bias-controlled multiplex PCR, was used to amplify TCRbeta CDR3 regions from genomic DNA. From the authors' description of their analysis: Nucleated cell counts per sample were estimated from amplification of reference gene primers within the assay. To quantify the absolute abundance of each unique TCRbeta CDR3 rearrangement, sequence reads were collapsed and filtered. For each sample, productive Simpson clonality was calculated as the square root of Simpson's diversity index across productive rearrangements. What TCRdb holds here is the immuneACCESS table cut down to in-frame rearrangements. Part of the clones is not present; checked against another copy, under half of the missing clones reflect an unresolved V gene, and the others are unexplained. V and J calls and clone size are given by that table; D and trimming were obtained from the DNA. This sample gives about 230,000 clones in total; about 85% of them show up just once. Clones ranked in the top ten supply 10% to 15% of the sample.

This chain joins TRBV7-9 to TRBJ1-2; the D gene lacks a confident call. The sequence was collected from a woman under 30 who had recovered from COVID-19. The material sequenced was peripheral blood. The CDR3 loop reads CASSRSPGGGYTF. The nucleotide sequence is given as TGTGCCAGCAGCCGATCCCCCGGCGGGGGCTACACCTTC.